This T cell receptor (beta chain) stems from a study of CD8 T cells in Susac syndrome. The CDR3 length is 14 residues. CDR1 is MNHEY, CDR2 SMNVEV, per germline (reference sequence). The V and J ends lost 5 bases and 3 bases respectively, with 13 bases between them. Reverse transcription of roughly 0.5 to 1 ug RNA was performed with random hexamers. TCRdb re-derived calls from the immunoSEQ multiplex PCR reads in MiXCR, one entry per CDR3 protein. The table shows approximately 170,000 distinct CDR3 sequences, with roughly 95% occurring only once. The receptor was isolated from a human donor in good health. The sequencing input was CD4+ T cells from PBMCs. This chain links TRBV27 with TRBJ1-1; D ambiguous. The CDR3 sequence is CASSPRGAYTEAFF. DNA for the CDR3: TGTGCCAGCAGTCCCCGCGGAGCTTACACTGAAGCTTTCTTT.